These 3 T cell receptor beta chains originate from one sample sequenced in a study of shared clonotypes between healthy human individuals. Profiled with immunoSEQ multiplex PCR; TCRdb holds only in-frame clones, not every one. In the table there are millions of clones, approximately 94% of which are singletons. The sequencing input was naive CD4+ T cells sorted from blood. The sample's subset: CD45RA+ positively selected. These receptors came from a man between 18 and 35 years old in good health.

The rearrangement joins TRBV5-1 to TRBJ2-1, with TRBD2 as a possible D gene (5 bases). CDR1 SGHRS and CDR2 YFSETQ come from the germline V gene. The length of the CDR3 is 15 residues. V shed 0 bases and J shed 3 bases, with 10 bases lying between them. In nucleotides, the CDR3 is TGCGCCAGCAGCTTGGGAAGCGCGGGCTACAATGAGCAGTTCTTC. Translated: CASSLGSAGYNEQFF.

Only one count was recorded for this clone. The chain couples TRBV6-5 to TRBJ2-5; 7 positions agree with TRBD2. The CDR3 extends over 16 amino acids. The V and J ends lost 0 bases and 0 bases, in that order; junction bases with no gene match: 4. CDR1 is MNHEY and CDR2 is SVGAGI in the germline V gene. Here the CDR3 reads CASSYSLAEHQETQYF. As DNA, the CDR3 is TGTGCCAGCAGTTACTCCCTAGCGGAGCACCAAGAGACCCAGTACTTC.

This clone was picked up one time. The chain combines TRBV29-1 with TRBJ2-7; tentative D call: TRBD1 (5 bases). Per germline, CDR1 SQVTM and CDR2 ANQGSEA. V lost 7 bases and J lost 3, with 22 bases in between. The CDR3 has 15 amino acids. CDR3 protein: CSASGPAGAVYEQYF. CDR3 bases: TGCAGCGCCTCAGGGCCAGCTGGGGCGGTCTACGAGCAGTACTTC.